This is a list of T cell receptor beta chains from one sample in a study of neurological immune-mediated disorders. TCRdb re-analysed the 5' RACE reads in MiXCR, keeping a single row per CDR3 protein. The table records around 65,000 distinct CDR3 sequences, approximately 5.3% of them present only once. Specimen: PBMCs. The source is a human donor with multiple sclerosis. The donor label of this sample is uncertain. The CDR3 runs from the conserved cysteine through the conserved F or W. The D gene is left open where the match is weak. The size of a clone is reported for some rows only, either as once, few or many, or as a class for expanded clones.

j_gene: TRBJ1-2
abundance: many
v_gene: TRBV29-1
d_gene: TRBD1
CDR3nt: TGCAGCGCGGACAGGGCTACTAACTATGGCTACACCTTC
CDR3aa: CSADRATNYGYTF

j_gene: TRBJ2-1
abundance: many
v_gene: TRBV6-5
d_gene: .
CDR3nt: TGTGCCAGCAGTTACGGGGGGGGGCGGCAGTTCTTC
CDR3aa: CASSYGGGRQFF

j_gene: TRBJ1-1
abundance: many
v_gene: TRBV20-1
d_gene: .
CDR3nt: TGCAGTGTTCAATCGGACAGATGGAACACTGAAGCTTTCTTT
CDR3aa: CSVQSDRWNTEAFF

j_gene: TRBJ2-7
abundance: many
v_gene: TRBV5-1
d_gene: .
CDR3nt: TGCGCCAGCAGATCGACTTTCAGCTCCTACGAGCAGTACTTC
CDR3aa: CASRSTFSSYEQYF

j_gene: TRBJ1-2
abundance: many
v_gene: TRBV9
d_gene: TRBD1
CDR3nt: TGTGCCAGCAGCGGGACAGGGGGCGGGGGCTACACCTTC
CDR3aa: CASSGTGGGGYTF

j_gene: TRBJ2-7
abundance: many
v_gene: TRBV4-1
d_gene: .
CDR3nt: TGCGCCAGCAGCCAAGAGGGGGTCTACGAGCAGTACTTC
CDR3aa: CASSQEGVYEQYF

j_gene: TRBJ1-6
abundance: many
v_gene: TRBV27
d_gene: .
CDR3nt: TGTGCCAGCAGTGAGGGGATAAATTCACCCCTCCACTTT
CDR3aa: CASSEGINSPLHF

j_gene: TRBJ2-3
abundance: many
v_gene: TRBV18
d_gene: .
CDR3nt: TGTGCCAGCTCACCACGGAGTCCAGATACGCAGTATTTT
CDR3aa: CASSPRSPDTQYF

j_gene: TRBJ2-7
abundance: many
v_gene: TRBV18
d_gene: TRBD2
CDR3nt: TGTGCCAGCTCACCATCCCTAGCGGGGGGCCAACGCTCCTACGAGCAGTACTTC
CDR3aa: CASSPSLAGGQRSYEQYF

j_gene: TRBJ1-6
abundance: many
v_gene: TRBV12-3/TRBV12-4
d_gene: TRBD1
CDR3nt: TGTGCCAGCAGTCGGGGACAGGAAGCTTCACCCCTCCACTTT
CDR3aa: CASSRGQEASPLHF

j_gene: TRBJ1-4
abundance: many
v_gene: TRBV5-1
d_gene: TRBD1
CDR3nt: TGCGCCAGCAGCTTGGACAGGGGGAATGAAAAACTGTTTTTT
CDR3aa: CASSLDRGNEKLFF

j_gene: TRBJ2-2
abundance: many
v_gene: TRBV12-3/TRBV12-4
d_gene: .
CDR3nt: TGTGCCAGCAGTTTAAGGCAGGGCGGTGCCGGGGAGCTGTTTTTT
CDR3aa: CASSLRQGGAGELFF

j_gene: TRBJ2-3
abundance: many
v_gene: TRBV9
d_gene: .
CDR3nt: TGTGCCAGCAGCGCCCGACAAGATACGCAGTATTTT
CDR3aa: CASSARQDTQYF

j_gene: TRBJ1-2
abundance: many
v_gene: TRBV5-1
d_gene: .
CDR3nt: TGCGCCAGCAGCTTGGACGGACACTATGGCTACACCTTC
CDR3aa: CASSLDGHYGYTF

j_gene: TRBJ2-1
abundance: many
v_gene: TRBV5-1
d_gene: .
CDR3nt: TGCGCCAGCAGCTTGGGTGGTCAGGGAGGTAACAATGAGCAGTTCTTC
CDR3aa: CASSLGGQGGNNEQFF

j_gene: TRBJ1-1
abundance: many
v_gene: TRBV7-9
d_gene: .
CDR3nt: TGTGCCAGCAGCTTGCTCATGGGGAACACTGAAGCTTTCTTT
CDR3aa: CASSLLMGNTEAFF

j_gene: TRBJ2-7
abundance: many
v_gene: TRBV3-1
d_gene: TRBD2
CDR3nt: TGTGCCAGCAGCCCGGGACTAGCGATGGACTACGAGCAGTACTTC
CDR3aa: CASSPGLAMDYEQYF

j_gene: TRBJ2-3
abundance: many
v_gene: TRBV5-1
d_gene: TRBD2
CDR3nt: TGCGCCAGCAGCGGGACAGCGGGGGGGCCCCCAGATACGCAGTATTTT
CDR3aa: CASSGTAGGPPDTQYF

j_gene: TRBJ2-1
abundance: many
v_gene: TRBV6-5
d_gene: .
CDR3nt: TGTGCCACCAATGATTACAATGAGCAGTTCTTC
CDR3aa: CATNDYNEQFF

j_gene: TRBJ2-5
abundance: many
v_gene: TRBV20-1
d_gene: .
CDR3nt: TGCAGTGCCCCCCAACTAGCAGACGCTCGAGAGACCCAGTACTTC
CDR3aa: CSAPQLADARETQYF

j_gene: TRBJ1-6
abundance: many
v_gene: TRBV9
d_gene: .
CDR3nt: TGTGCCAGCAGCGTCACGGCTTTAGGGGCTTCACCCCTCCACTTT
CDR3aa: CASSVTALGASPLHF

j_gene: TRBJ1-2
abundance: many
v_gene: TRBV27
d_gene: .
CDR3nt: TGTGCCAGCAGTCAAACGATTCCCCCTGAAACCTATGGCTACACCTTC
CDR3aa: CASSQTIPPETYGYTF

j_gene: TRBJ1-1
abundance: many
v_gene: TRBV6-5
d_gene: .
CDR3nt: TGTGCCAGCAGGGCGGCGGGCCGGGACGGTGAAGCTTTCTTT
CDR3aa: CASRAAGRDGEAFF

j_gene: TRBJ1-2
abundance: many
v_gene: TRBV24-1
d_gene: TRBD1
CDR3nt: TGTGCCACCAGTGGACAGGGCTATGGCTACACCTTC
CDR3aa: CATSGQGYGYTF

j_gene: TRBJ2-5
abundance: many
v_gene: TRBV20-1
d_gene: TRBD1
CDR3nt: TGCAGTGCTCCGACCGCCCACAGGGGAAGGGAGACCCAGTACTTC
CDR3aa: CSAPTAHRGRETQYF

j_gene: TRBJ2-2
abundance: .
v_gene: TRBV4-3
d_gene: .
CDR3nt: TGCGCCAGCAGCCAAGATAGGGGCAGGGGGGCCGGGGAGCTGTTTTTT
CDR3aa: CASSQDRGRGAGELFF

j_gene: TRBJ2-1
abundance: .
v_gene: TRBV5-1
d_gene: .
CDR3nt: TGCGCCAGCAGCTTGGATGGTGGATACAATGAGCAGTTCTTC
CDR3aa: CASSLDGGYNEQFF

j_gene: TRBJ2-7
abundance: many
v_gene: TRBV10-3
d_gene: .
CDR3nt: TGTGCCATCAGGGGGAGCTCCTACGAGCAGTACTTC
CDR3aa: CAIRGSSYEQYF

j_gene: TRBJ2-1
abundance: many
v_gene: TRBV5-1
d_gene: .
CDR3nt: TGCGCCAGCAGCTTGGCGACTAGTCCGGGGGAGCAGTTCTTC
CDR3aa: CASSLATSPGEQFF

j_gene: TRBJ1-3
abundance: many
v_gene: TRBV20-1
d_gene: .
CDR3nt: TGCAGTGCTAGAGATCCCCGGGGCCCTGGAAACACCATATATTTT
CDR3aa: CSARDPRGPGNTIYF

j_gene: TRBJ1-1
abundance: many
v_gene: TRBV2
d_gene: TRBD1
CDR3nt: TGTGCCAGCAAATCGGGACAGTCGGATGAAGCTTTCTTT
CDR3aa: CASKSGQSDEAFF

j_gene: TRBJ2-7
abundance: many
v_gene: TRBV10-3
d_gene: TRBD1
CDR3nt: TGTGCCACCTACCCCGGGACAGGGAGCTACGAGCAGTACTTC
CDR3aa: CATYPGTGSYEQYF

j_gene: TRBJ1-2
abundance: .
v_gene: TRBV18
d_gene: .
CDR3nt: TGTGCCAGCTCACCGGGATTCGGCTACACCTTC
CDR3aa: CASSPGFGYTF

j_gene: TRBJ2-1
abundance: many
v_gene: TRBV6-5
d_gene: .
CDR3nt: TGTGCCAGCAGTTACCCCGGCAGGGGACATGAGCAGTTCTTC
CDR3aa: CASSYPGRGHEQFF

j_gene: TRBJ2-3
abundance: many
v_gene: TRBV6-6
d_gene: TRBD1
CDR3nt: TGTGCCAGCAGTCTCCAGGGGGCCAGCACAGATACGCAGTATTTT
CDR3aa: CASSLQGASTDTQYF

j_gene: TRBJ1-2
abundance: many
v_gene: TRBV18
d_gene: TRBD1
CDR3nt: TGTGCCAGCTCACCCGCCGGGACAGGGTATGGCTACACCTTC
CDR3aa: CASSPAGTGYGYTF

j_gene: TRBJ1-6
abundance: many
v_gene: TRBV20-1
d_gene: .
CDR3nt: TGCAGTGCTAGAGATCTCGATTTGGTGTATTCACCCCTCCACTTT
CDR3aa: CSARDLDLVYSPLHF

j_gene: TRBJ1-2
abundance: many
v_gene: TRBV20-1
d_gene: .
CDR3nt: TGCAGTGCTAGAGAGACAGCAAACTATGGCTACACCTTC
CDR3aa: CSARETANYGYTF

j_gene: TRBJ2-5
abundance: many
v_gene: TRBV5-1
d_gene: TRBD2
CDR3nt: TGCGCCAGCAGCTACGGGACTAGCGGGGGGCAAGAGACCCAGTACTTC
CDR3aa: CASSYGTSGGQETQYF

j_gene: TRBJ2-3
abundance: .
v_gene: TRBV30
d_gene: .
CDR3nt: TGTGCCTGGAGTGCGCTTTCCCGGGTCGATACGCAGTATTTT
CDR3aa: CAWSALSRVDTQYF

j_gene: TRBJ1-2
abundance: many
v_gene: TRBV9
d_gene: TRBD1
CDR3nt: TGTGCCAGCAGCGGACAGGGGGCAGACTATGGCTACACCTTC
CDR3aa: CASSGQGADYGYTF

j_gene: TRBJ2-5
abundance: many
v_gene: TRBV4-2
d_gene: .
CDR3nt: TGTGCCAGCAGCCAAGATGGGGAGACCCAAGAGACCCAGTACTTC
CDR3aa: CASSQDGETQETQYF

j_gene: TRBJ2-1
abundance: many
v_gene: TRBV20-1
d_gene: .
CDR3nt: TGCAGTGCTTTCAGGGATGAGCAGTTCTTC
CDR3aa: CSAFRDEQFF

j_gene: TRBJ2-7
abundance: many
v_gene: TRBV3-1
d_gene: TRBD2
CDR3nt: TGTGCCAGCAGCCAAGAAATTGGGCTAGCGGGGGACGAGCAGTACTTC
CDR3aa: CASSQEIGLAGDEQYF

j_gene: TRBJ2-3
abundance: many
v_gene: TRBV4-1
d_gene: TRBD2
CDR3nt: TGCGCCAGCAGCCAAGCGGGGGGGCGTTTTAGCACAGATACGCAGTATTTT
CDR3aa: CASSQAGGRFSTDTQYF

j_gene: TRBJ2-7
abundance: .
v_gene: TRBV5-1
d_gene: .
CDR3nt: TGCGCCAGCAGGAGCCCCGACAAGTCCTACGAGCAGTACTTC
CDR3aa: CASRSPDKSYEQYF

j_gene: TRBJ2-1
abundance: many
v_gene: TRBV5-1
d_gene: TRBD1
CDR3nt: TGCGCCAGCAGCCGACAGGGGAATCCCCCGTACAATGAGCAGTTCTTC
CDR3aa: CASSRQGNPPYNEQFF

j_gene: TRBJ1-1
abundance: many
v_gene: TRBV20-1
d_gene: .
CDR3nt: TGCAGTGCCGCCCGCACTGAAGCTTTCTTT
CDR3aa: CSAARTEAFF

j_gene: TRBJ2-1
abundance: many
v_gene: TRBV7-6
d_gene: TRBD2
CDR3nt: TGTGCCAGCAGCTTAAGGTATAGCGGGGCCGACAATGAGCAGTTCTTC
CDR3aa: CASSLRYSGADNEQFF

j_gene: TRBJ2-4
abundance: .
v_gene: TRBV5-1
d_gene: TRBD1
CDR3nt: TGCGCCAGCAGCTTGGGACAGGGAACCATTCAGTACTTC
CDR3aa: CASSLGQGTIQYF

j_gene: TRBJ1-4
abundance: many
v_gene: TRBV5-1
d_gene: .
CDR3nt: TGCGCCAGCAGCTTGGGGAGTAATGAAAAACTGTTTTTT
CDR3aa: CASSLGSNEKLFF

j_gene: TRBJ2-3
abundance: many
v_gene: TRBV7-2
d_gene: .
CDR3nt: TGTGCCAGCAGCACCTCCGGGCCGCGCACAGATACGCAGTATTTT
CDR3aa: CASSTSGPRTDTQYF

j_gene: TRBJ1-3
abundance: many
v_gene: TRBV6-6
d_gene: .
CDR3nt: TGTGCCAGCAGACAGGGAGGGGGAAACACCATATATTTT
CDR3aa: CASRQGGGNTIYF

j_gene: TRBJ2-2
abundance: many
v_gene: TRBV29-1
d_gene: .
CDR3nt: TGCAGCGTTAGAGGGGCCCTGAACACCGGGGAGCTGTTTTTT
CDR3aa: CSVRGALNTGELFF

j_gene: TRBJ2-7
abundance: many
v_gene: TRBV5-1
d_gene: .
CDR3nt: TGCGCCAGCAGCGGGGGGCATCTCCTCTACGAGCAGTACTTC
CDR3aa: CASSGGHLLYEQYF

j_gene: TRBJ1-5
abundance: many
v_gene: TRBV5-6
d_gene: TRBD1
CDR3nt: TGTGCCAGCAGCGCATTGACAGGGAATCAGCCCCAGCATTTT
CDR3aa: CASSALTGNQPQHF

j_gene: TRBJ1-1
abundance: many
v_gene: TRBV18
d_gene: .
CDR3nt: TGTGCCAGCTCACCGTATGTGGGGCAAGCTTTCTTT
CDR3aa: CASSPYVGQAFF

j_gene: TRBJ1-1
abundance: many
v_gene: TRBV20-1
d_gene: TRBD1
CDR3nt: TGCAGTGCTGACGCGGGACAGTCGAACACTGAAGCTTTCTTT
CDR3aa: CSADAGQSNTEAFF

j_gene: TRBJ1-6
abundance: many
v_gene: TRBV20-1
d_gene: .
CDR3nt: TGCAGTGCTAGACCACAGGGTGACAGTTCACCCCTCCACTTT
CDR3aa: CSARPQGDSSPLHF